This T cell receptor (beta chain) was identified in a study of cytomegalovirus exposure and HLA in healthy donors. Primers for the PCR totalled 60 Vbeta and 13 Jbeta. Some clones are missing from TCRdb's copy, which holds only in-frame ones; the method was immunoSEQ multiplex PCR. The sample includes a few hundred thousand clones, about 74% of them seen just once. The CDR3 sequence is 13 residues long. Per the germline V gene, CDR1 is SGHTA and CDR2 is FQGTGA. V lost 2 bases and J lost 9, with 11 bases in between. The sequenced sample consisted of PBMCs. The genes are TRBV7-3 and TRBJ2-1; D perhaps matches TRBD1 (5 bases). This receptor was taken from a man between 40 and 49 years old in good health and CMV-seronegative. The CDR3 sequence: CASSLRPTGEQFF. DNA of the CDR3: TGTGCCAGCAGCTTACGGCCAACAGGTGAGCAGTTCTTC.